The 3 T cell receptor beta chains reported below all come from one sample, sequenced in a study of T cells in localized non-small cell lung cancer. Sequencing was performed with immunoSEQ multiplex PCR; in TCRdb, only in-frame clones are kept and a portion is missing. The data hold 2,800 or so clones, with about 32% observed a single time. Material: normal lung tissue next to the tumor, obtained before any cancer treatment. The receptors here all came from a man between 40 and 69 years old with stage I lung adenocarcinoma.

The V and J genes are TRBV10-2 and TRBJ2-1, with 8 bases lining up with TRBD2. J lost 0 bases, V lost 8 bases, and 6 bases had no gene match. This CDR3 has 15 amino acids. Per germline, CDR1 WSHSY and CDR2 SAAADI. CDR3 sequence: CASREGIASYNEQFF. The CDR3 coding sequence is TGCGCCAGCCGGGAGGGGATCGCCTCCTACAATGAGCAGTTCTTC.

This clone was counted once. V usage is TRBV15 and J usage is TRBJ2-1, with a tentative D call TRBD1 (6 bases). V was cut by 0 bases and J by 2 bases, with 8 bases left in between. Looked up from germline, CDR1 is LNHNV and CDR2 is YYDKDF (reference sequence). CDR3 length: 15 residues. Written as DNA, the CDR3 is TGTGCCACCAGCAGAGACAGGGGCCCCTACAATGAGCAGTTCTTC. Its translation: CATSRDRGPYNEQFF.

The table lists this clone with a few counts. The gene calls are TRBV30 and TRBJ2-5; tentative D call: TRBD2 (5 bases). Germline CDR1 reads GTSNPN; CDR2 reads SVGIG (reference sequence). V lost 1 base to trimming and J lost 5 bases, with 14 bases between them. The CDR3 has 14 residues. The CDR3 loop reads CAWSEEGVGETQYF. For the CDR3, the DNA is TGTGCCTGGAGTGAAGAGGGAGTTGGGGAGACCCAGTACTTC. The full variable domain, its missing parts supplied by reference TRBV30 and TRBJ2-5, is SQTIHQWPATLVQPVGSPLSLECTVEGTSNPNLYWYRQAAGRGLQLLFYSVGIGQISSEVPQNLSASRPQDRQFILSSKKLLLSDSGFYLCAWSEEGVGETQYFGPGTRLLVL.